This T cell receptor beta chain was documented in a study of OX40 agonist ivuxolimab in advanced cancers. About the investigation overall: The costimulatory receptor OX40 (CD134) was targeted by ivuxolimab, a fully human IgG2 agonistic monoclonal antibody. Intravenous ivuxolimab was administered to patients every 2 weeks at six dose levels: 0.01, 0.1, 0.3, 1.5, 3 and 10 mg/kg. Among the 50 to 55 dose-escalation patients, about 20 had hepatocellular carcinoma, 15 or so melanoma, 9 renal cell carcinoma and 9 head and neck cancer. In the dose-escalation cohort, around 80% of patients were male, and the mean age was around 65 years with a range of roughly 20 to 85. Prior anti-PD-1, anti-PD-L1 or anti-CTLA-4 therapy was permitted, and checkpoint inhibitors had been received by 40% to 50% of dose-escalation patients. Three dose-escalation patients achieved partial responses, one with hepatocellular carcinoma and two with cutaneous melanoma. Peripheral TCRbeta sequencing aimed to test whether ivuxolimab altered TCR sequence diversity and caused clonal T-cell expansion. The paper reports the monotherapy dose-escalation portion (N of about 50 patients) of the phase I ivuxolimab trial. Results the study describes overall, beyond this receptor: Low levels of normalized T-cell clonal expansion were also seen in some patients who did not respond. Clonal expansion of both CD4+ and CD8+ blood T cells was observed from baseline to week 6 at doses 0.1 to 3.0 mg/kg. After ivuxolimab, more expanded clones were found on average in CD8+ T cells than in CD4+ T cells. Which antigens the clonally expanded peripheral T cells were specific for was not determined. In partial responders in the 0.1-3.0 mg/kg groups, normalized peripheral clonal expansion was found to be among the lowest, especially among CD8+ T cells.

Comment on this clone: Its recognized antigen is unknown. Base qualities are not at hand, and no much larger clone is one base apart.

Genomic DNA was isolated from the sorted cells so that the TCRbeta CDR3 region could be sequenced. TCRbeta CDR3 regions were sequenced using the immunoSEQ Assay. TCRdb holds this immuneACCESS table with in-frame rearrangements only. Some clones are missing; in checked studies, unresolved V genes explain under half, and the rest has no known cause. Recorded for this sample are roughly 36,000 clones; 65% to 75% of them occurred a single time. Roughly 19% of the sample comes from the top ten. CDR1 and CDR2 are drawn from the germline V gene: SGHTA, FQGNSA. The CDR3 runs 14 residues from the cysteine to the phenylalanine. Only CDR3 DNA is held: 42 bases, read in frame from base 1. V was cut back by 0 bases and J by 2 bases, leaving a gap of 8 bases between them. Patients with a history of autoimmune disease or receiving systemic immunosuppression were excluded from the trial. Peripheral blood for TCR sequencing was collected from all dose cohorts at baseline, on cycle 4 day 1, and on cycle 7 day 1. The samples were drawn from a first-in-human, open-label, multicenter phase I dose-escalation trial of ivuxolimab. Adults with locally advanced or metastatic head and neck squamous cell, hepatocellular, melanoma or renal cell carcinoma were enrolled in the trial. Before TCR sequencing, CD4+ T cells and CD8+ T cells from peripheral blood were sorted into separate populations.

The rearranged chain carries TRBV7-2 and TRBJ2-7; the D gene is not confidently resolved. The TCR originated in an adult with an advanced solid tumor such as melanoma, head and neck, liver or kidney cancer. The material was CD4+ or CD8+ T cells sorted from blood, obtained in a trial of the OX40 agonist ivuxolimab. The nucleotide sequence reads as follows: TGTGCCAGCAGCTTAGCTTTTCAAGCCTACGAGCAGTACTTC. This gives the protein CASSLAFQAYEQYF.